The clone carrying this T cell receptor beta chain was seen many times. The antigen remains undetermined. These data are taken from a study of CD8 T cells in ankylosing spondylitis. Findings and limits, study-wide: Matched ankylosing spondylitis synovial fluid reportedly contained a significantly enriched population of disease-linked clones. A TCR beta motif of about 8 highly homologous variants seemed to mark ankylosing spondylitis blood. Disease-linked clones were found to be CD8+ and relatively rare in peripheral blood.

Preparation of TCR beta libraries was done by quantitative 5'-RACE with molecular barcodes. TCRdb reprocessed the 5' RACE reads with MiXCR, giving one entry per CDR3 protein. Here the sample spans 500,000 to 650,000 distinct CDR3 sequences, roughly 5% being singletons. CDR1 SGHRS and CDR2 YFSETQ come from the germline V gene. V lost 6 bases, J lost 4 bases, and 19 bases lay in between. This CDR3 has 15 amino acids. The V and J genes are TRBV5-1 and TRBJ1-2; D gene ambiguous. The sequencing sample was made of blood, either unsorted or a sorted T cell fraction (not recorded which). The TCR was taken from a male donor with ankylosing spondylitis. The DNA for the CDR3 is TGCGCCAGCAACTTCGCGATGACAACTGGCTATGGCTACACCTTC. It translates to CASNFAMTTGYGYTF.